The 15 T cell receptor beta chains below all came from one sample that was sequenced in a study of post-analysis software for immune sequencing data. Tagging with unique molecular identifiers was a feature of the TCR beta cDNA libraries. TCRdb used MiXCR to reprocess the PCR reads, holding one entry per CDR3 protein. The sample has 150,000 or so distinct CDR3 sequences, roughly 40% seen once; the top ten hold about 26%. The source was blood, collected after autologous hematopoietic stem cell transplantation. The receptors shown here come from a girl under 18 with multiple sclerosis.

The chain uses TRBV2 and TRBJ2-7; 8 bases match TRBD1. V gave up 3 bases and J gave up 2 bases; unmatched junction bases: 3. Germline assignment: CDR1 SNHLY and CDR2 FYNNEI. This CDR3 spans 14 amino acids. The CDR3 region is CASSDWTGTYEQYF. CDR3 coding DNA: TGTGCCAGCAGTGACTGGACAGGGACCTACGAGCAGTACTTC.

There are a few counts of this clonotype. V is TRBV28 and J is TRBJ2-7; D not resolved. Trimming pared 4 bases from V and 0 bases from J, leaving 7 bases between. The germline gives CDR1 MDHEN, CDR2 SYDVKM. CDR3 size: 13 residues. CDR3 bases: TGTGCCAGCAGTTCTGACTTCTCCTACGAGCAGTACTTC. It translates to CASSSDFSYEQYF.

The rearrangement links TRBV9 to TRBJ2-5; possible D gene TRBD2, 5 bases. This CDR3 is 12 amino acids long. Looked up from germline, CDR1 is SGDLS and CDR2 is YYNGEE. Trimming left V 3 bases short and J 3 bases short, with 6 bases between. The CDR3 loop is CASSAREETQYF. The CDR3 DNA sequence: TGTGCCAGCAGCGCGAGGGAAGAGACCCAGTACTTC.

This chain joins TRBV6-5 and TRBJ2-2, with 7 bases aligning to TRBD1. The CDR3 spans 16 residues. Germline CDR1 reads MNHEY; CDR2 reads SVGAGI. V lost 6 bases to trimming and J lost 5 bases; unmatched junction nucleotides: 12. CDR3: CASRTLTGFGTGELFF. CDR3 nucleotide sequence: TGTGCCAGCAGGACCTTGACAGGGTTTGGGACCGGGGAGCTGTTTTTT.

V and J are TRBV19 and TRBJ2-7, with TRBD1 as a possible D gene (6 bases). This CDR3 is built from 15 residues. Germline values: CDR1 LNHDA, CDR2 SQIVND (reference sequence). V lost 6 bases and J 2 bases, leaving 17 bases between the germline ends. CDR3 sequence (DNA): TGTGCCAGTAGAAGTCCAACAGGGCCACCCTACGAGCAGTACTTC. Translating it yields CASRSPTGPPYEQYF.

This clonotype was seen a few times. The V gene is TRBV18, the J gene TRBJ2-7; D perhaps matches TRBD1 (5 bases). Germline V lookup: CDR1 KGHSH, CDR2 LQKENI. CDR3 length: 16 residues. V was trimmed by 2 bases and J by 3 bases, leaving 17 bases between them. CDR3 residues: CASSPGASKLDYEQYF. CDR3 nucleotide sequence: TGTGCCAGCTCACCAGGGGCAAGTAAATTAGACTACGAGCAGTACTTC.

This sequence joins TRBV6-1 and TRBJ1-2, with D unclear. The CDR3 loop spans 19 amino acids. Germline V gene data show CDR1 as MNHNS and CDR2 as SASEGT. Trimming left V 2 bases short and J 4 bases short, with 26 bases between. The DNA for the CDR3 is TGTGCCAGCAGTGAATCTACCGGTTCCCAAGCCTCCTCTGGCTATGGCTACACCTTC. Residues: CASSESTGSQASSGYGYTF.

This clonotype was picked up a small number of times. DNA for the CDR3: TGTGCCACCAGCAGAGATCCCCCTTGGCAACGGTTCGACAATGAGCAGTTCTTC. Amino acid sequence: CATSRDPPWQRFDNEQFF. The rearrangement links TRBV15 to TRBJ2-1, with D hard to call. The germline gives CDR1 LNHNV, CDR2 YYDKDF (reference sequence). CDR3 length: 18 amino acids. The V and J ends lost 0 bases and 5 bases respectively, with 20 bases between them.

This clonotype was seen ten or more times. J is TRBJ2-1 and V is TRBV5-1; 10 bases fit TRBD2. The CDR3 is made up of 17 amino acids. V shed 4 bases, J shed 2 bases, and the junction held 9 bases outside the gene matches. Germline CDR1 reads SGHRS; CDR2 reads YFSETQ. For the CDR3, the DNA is TGCGCCAGCAGCACCGGACTAGCGGAAATAACCTACAATGAGCAGTTCTTC. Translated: CASSTGLAEITYNEQFF.

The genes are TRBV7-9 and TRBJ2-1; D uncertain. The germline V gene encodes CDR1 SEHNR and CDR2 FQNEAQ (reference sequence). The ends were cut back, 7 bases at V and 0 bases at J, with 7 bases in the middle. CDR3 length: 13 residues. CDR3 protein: CASIDSSYNEQFF. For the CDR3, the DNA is TGTGCCAGCATCGACTCCTCCTACAATGAGCAGTTCTTC.

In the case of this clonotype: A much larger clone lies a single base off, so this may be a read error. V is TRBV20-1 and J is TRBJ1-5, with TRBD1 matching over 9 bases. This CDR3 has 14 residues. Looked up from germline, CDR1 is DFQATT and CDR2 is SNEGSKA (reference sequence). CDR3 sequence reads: CGAVQGAYNQPQHF. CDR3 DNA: TGCGGTGCGGTACAGGGGGCGTACAATCAGCCCCAGCATTTT.

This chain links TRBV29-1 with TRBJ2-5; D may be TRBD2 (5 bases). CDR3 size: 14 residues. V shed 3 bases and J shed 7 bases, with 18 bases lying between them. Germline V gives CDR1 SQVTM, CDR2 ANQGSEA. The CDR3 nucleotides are TGCAGCGTTGATGACCGGGCCCAAGGAGGGACCCAGTACTTC. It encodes CSVDDRAQGGTQYF.

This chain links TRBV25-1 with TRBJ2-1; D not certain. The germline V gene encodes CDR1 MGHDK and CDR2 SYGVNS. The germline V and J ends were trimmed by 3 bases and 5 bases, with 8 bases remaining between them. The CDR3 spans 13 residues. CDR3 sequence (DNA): TGTGCCAGCAGTGACCGGCCGCACAATGAGCAGTTCTTC. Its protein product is CASSDRPHNEQFF.

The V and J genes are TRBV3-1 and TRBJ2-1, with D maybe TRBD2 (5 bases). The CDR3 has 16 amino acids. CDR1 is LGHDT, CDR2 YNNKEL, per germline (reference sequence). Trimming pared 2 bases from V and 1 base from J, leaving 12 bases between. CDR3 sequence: CASSQSGGRSYNEQFF. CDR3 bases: TGTGCCAGCAGCCAAAGCGGAGGACGGTCCTACAATGAGCAGTTCTTC.

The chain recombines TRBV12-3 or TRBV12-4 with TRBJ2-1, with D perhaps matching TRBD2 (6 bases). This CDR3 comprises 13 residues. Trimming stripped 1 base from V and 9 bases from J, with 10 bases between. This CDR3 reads CASSLGLVSEQFF. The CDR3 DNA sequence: TGTGCCAGCAGTTTAGGACTAGTTTCTGAGCAGTTCTTC.